This entry lists 32 T cell receptor beta chains sequenced from one sample in a study of cytomegalovirus exposure and HLA in healthy donors. The PCR was carried out with 60 Vbeta primers and 13 Jbeta primers. Libraries were prepared by immunoSEQ multiplex PCR; TCRdb keeps only in-frame clonotypes and omits some of them. The data show about 93,000 clones, about two thirds seen once. Sequencing used PBMCs. These receptor sequences come from a boy aged 10-17 years in good health and CMV-seropositive.

The CDR3 nucleotides are TGTGCCAGCAGTTACTCAGGGGGTGATGGCTACACCTTC. Translating gives CASSYSGGDGYTF. V is TRBV6-5 and J is TRBJ1-2, with D perhaps TRBD1 (6 bases). This CDR3 has 13 amino acids. Germline CDR1 reads MNHEY; CDR2 reads SVGAGI. V lost 0 bases and J lost 6, with 8 bases in between.

This clone was seen a handful of times. V usage is TRBV11-2 and J usage is TRBJ1-1; D gene ambiguous. Trimming pared 2 bases from V and 5 bases from J, leaving 12 bases between. This CDR3 comprises 14 residues. Germline V gene data show CDR1 as SGHAT and CDR2 as FQNNGV. The CDR3 loop is CASSLRPGGTEAFF. The CDR3 region has the DNA TGTGCCAGCAGCTTACGCCCGGGAGGAACTGAAGCTTTCTTT. Combining the CDR3 with reference TRBV11-2 and TRBJ1-1 gives the whole variable domain EAGVAQSPRYKIIEKRQSVAFWCNPISGHATLYWYQQILGQGPKLLIQFQNNGVVDDSQLPKDRFSAERLKGVDSTLKIQPAKLEDSAVYLCASSLRPGGTEAFFGQGTRLTVV.

The chain uses TRBV15 and TRBJ1-2, with TRBD1 matching over 7 bases. V was pared by 2 bases and J by 8 bases, with 11 bases of the junction left unmatched. This CDR3 is 15 amino acids long. Germline CDR1 LNHNV, CDR2 YYDKDF (reference sequence). The CDR3: CATSRLDRELGGYTF. The CDR3 coding sequence is TGTGCCACCAGCAGACTAGACAGGGAACTGGGCGGCTACACCTTC. Full variable domain (remainder filled in from reference TRBV15 and TRBJ1-2): DAMVIQNPRYQVTQFGKPVTLSCSQTLNHNVMYWYQQKSSQAPKLLFHYYDKDFNNEADTPDNFQSRRPNTSFCFLDIRSPGLGDTAMYLCATSRLDRELGGYTFGSGTRLTVV.

The chain couples TRBV7-8 to TRBJ2-3, with D perhaps TRBD2 (5 bases). The CDR3 spans 17 residues. Germline-derived CDR1 and CDR2 are SGHVS and FQNEAQ. V was cut by 1 base and J by 0 bases, with 14 bases left in between. DNA of the CDR3: TGTGCCAGCAGCTTAGTCGGCGGAGGATTGAGCACAGATACGCAGTATTTT. Encoded protein: CASSLVGGGLSTDTQYF.

The chain recombines TRBV10-1 with TRBJ1-1, with D perhaps matching TRBD1 (5 bases). The CDR3 totals 15 residues. Germline V gene lookup returns CDR1 WNHNN and CDR2 SYGVQD (reference sequence). V was shortened by 0 bases and J by 4 bases, with 12 bases between the two germline ends. DNA for the CDR3: TGCGCCAGCAGTGAGTCGCGGCAGGGTGGCACTGAAGCTTTCTTT. Its protein product is CASSESRQGGTEAFF.

The J gene is TRBJ2-1, the V gene TRBV27; TRBD2 might be the D (6 bases). The CDR3 totals 12 residues. Per the germline V gene, CDR1 is MNHEY and CDR2 is SMNVEV (reference sequence). Trimming cost V 4 bases and J 7 bases, with 8 bases left between them. The CDR3 region has the DNA TGTGCCAGCAGTTCCCTAGCGAATGAGCAGTTCTTC. Protein: CASSSLANEQFF.

The rearrangement joins TRBV6-5 to TRBJ1-2; a possible D gene is TRBD1 (5 bases). Germline-derived CDR1 and CDR2 are MNHEY and SVGAGI. V was cut by 5 bases and J by 4 bases, with 14 bases left in between. The CDR3 is 14 amino acids. The CDR3 is CASSPGESAYGYTF. CDR3 nucleotides: TGTGCCAGCAGTCCGGGGGAATCGGCCTATGGCTACACCTTC.

V and J are TRBV7-3 and TRBJ1-2, with 8 nucleotides matching TRBD1. J lost 3 bases, V lost 6 bases, and 6 bases had no gene match. This CDR3 is 14 amino acids long. Germline V gene lookup returns CDR1 SGHTA and CDR2 FQGTGA. The CDR3 here is CASSQSGGDYGYTF. Here the CDR3 DNA reads TGTGCCAGCAGTCAATCAGGGGGCGACTATGGCTACACCTTC. Complete variable domain (other parts from reference TRBV7-3 and TRBJ1-2): GAGVSQTPSNKVTEKGKYVELRCDPISGHTALYWYRQSLGQGPEFLIYFQGTGAADDSGLPNDRFFAVRPEGSVSTLKIQRTERGDSAVYLCASSQSGGDYGYTFGSGTRLTVV.

The chain uses TRBV6-4 and TRBJ2-3, with TRBD2 matching over 7 bases. The ends lost 6 bases at V and 2 bases at J; junction bases unmatched: 11. The CDR3 is 16 residues long. CDR1 and CDR2 (germline): MRHNA, SNTAGT. DNA of the CDR3: TGTGCCAGCAGACACTATGCGGGGGTTATCACAGATACGCAGTATTTT. Its protein product is CASRHYAGVITDTQYF.

This rearrangement joins TRBV27 to TRBJ1-2; 10 bases line up with TRBD1. J was trimmed by 5 bases and V by 4 bases; bases with no gene match: 4. CDR1 is MNHEY, CDR2 SMNVEV, per germline (reference sequence). The CDR3 totals 14 residues. The CDR3 sequence is CASSWTGGGYGYTF. CDR3 DNA: TGTGCCAGCAGTTGGACAGGGGGTGGGTATGGCTACACCTTC.

J is TRBJ1-1 and V is TRBV29-1; 8 bases match TRBD1. The V gene end was trimmed by 7 bases and the J gene end by 6 bases; junction bases not matched to a gene: 10. The CDR3 covers 13 residues. Per germline, CDR1 SQVTM and CDR2 ANQGSEA. The CDR3 DNA reads TGCAGCGCACAACAGGGGGTCAAATCTGAAGCTTTCTTT. Translating it yields CSAQQGVKSEAFF.

In its sample, this clone was seen a few times. This sequence joins TRBV6-1 and TRBJ2-7; TRBD1 matches 7 bases. Per the germline V gene, CDR1 is MNHNS and CDR2 is SASEGT. V shed 8 bases, J shed 0 bases, and the junction held 7 bases outside the gene matches. CDR3 length equals 14 residues. In DNA, the CDR3 is TGTGCCAGCTCCCAGGGACAGAGCTCCTACGAGCAGTACTTC. Its translation: CASSQGQSSYEQYF.

The V call is TRBV9, the J call TRBJ1-1; D is perhaps TRBD1 (6 bases). Germline V gene data show CDR1 as SGDLS and CDR2 as YYNGEE. The length of the CDR3 is 16 residues. Between the trimmed V and J ends, which lost 4 bases and 6 bases, there was a span of 22 bases. The CDR3 region has the DNA TGTGCCAGCAGCTCCTCAGGGGTGGGCGTGTGGCCTGAAGCTTTCTTT. Its translation: CASSSSGVGVWPEAFF.

In its sample, this clone was seen a few times. This chain joins TRBV5-1 and TRBJ2-7; 9 positions match TRBD1. Germline assignment: CDR1 SGHRS and CDR2 YFSETQ. The trim removed 0 bases at V and 7 bases at J, leaving 8 bases unmatched. The CDR3 runs to 15 residues. The CDR3 nucleotides read TGCGCCAGCAGCTTGGAGGGACAGGGTGAGAGGGAGCAGTACTTC. Translating it yields CASSLEGQGEREQYF.

This chain joins TRBV27 and TRBJ1-2; D possibly corresponds to TRBD1 (6 bases). The CDR3 length is 15 residues. V shed 2 bases and J shed 8 bases, with 18 bases lying between them. The germline gives CDR1 MNHEY, CDR2 SMNVEV (reference sequence). For the CDR3, the DNA is TGTGCCAGCAGTTTAAGGGGGACCTCCTGGAGGGGCTACACCTTC. It translates to CASSLRGTSWRGYTF.

The chain employs TRBV21-1 and TRBJ1-2; the table names TRBD1, a call not compared with the DNA. TRBV21-1 is a documented pseudogene. The CDR3 has 17 residues. CDR3 coding DNA: TGTGCCAGCACCAACCGACGAGACAGGGGGGCAGAATATGGCTACACCTTC. Amino acid sequence: CASTNRRDRGAEYGYTF.

To note about this clone: Germline and junction disagree at one end, which may indicate a read error. V is TRBV30 and J is TRBJ1-2, with D unclear. The length of the CDR3 is 15 residues. Per the germline V gene, CDR1 is GTSNPN and CDR2 is SVGIG (reference sequence). Here the CDR3 DNA reads TGTGCCACTAGGCCGGGGTCAGACTCTATCTACGGCTACCCCTTC. This codes for CATRPGSDSIYGYPF.

This clone appeared once. At one of its ends the junction is not consistent with the germline gene, which may arise from a read error. The genes are TRBV7-9 and TRBJ1-5; no firm D call. This CDR3 has 13 amino acids. Germline V gene lookup returns CDR1 SEHNR and CDR2 FQNEAQ (reference sequence). The CDR3 region is CASSRGLGQPQNF. CDR3 nucleotide sequence: TGTGCCAGCAGCCGCGGGCTCGGGCAGCCCCAGAATTTT.

The chain uses TRBV5-1 and TRBJ2-3, with 7 bases lining up with TRBD2. With V trimmed by 4 bases and J by 4 bases, 9 bases remained unmatched. The CDR3 spans 15 residues. CDR1 is SGHRS, CDR2 YFSETQ, per germline. The chain's CDR3 is CASSLRSGTSDTQYF. CDR3 in DNA: TGCGCCAGCAGCCTAAGAAGCGGGACTTCAGATACGCAGTATTTT. The complete variable domain, with remaining parts taken from reference TRBV5-1 and TRBJ2-3, reads KAGVTQTPRYLIKTRGQQVTLSCSPISGHRSVSWYQQTPGQGLQFLFEYFSETQRNKGNFPGRFSGRQFSNSRSEMNVSTLELGDSALYLCASSLRSGTSDTQYFGPGTRLTVL.

This chain joins TRBV7-9 and TRBJ1-4; TRBD1 matches 8 bases. The germline V gene encodes CDR1 SEHNR and CDR2 FQNEAQ (reference sequence). J lost 3 bases, V lost 5 bases, and 5 bases had no gene match. This CDR3 is built from 15 residues. The DNA for the CDR3 is TGTGCCAGCAGCCTGCGGACAGGGCCTAATGAAAAACTGTTTTTT. This encodes CASSLRTGPNEKLFF.

V is TRBV5-6 and J is TRBJ1-2, with D possibly matching TRBD1 (5 bases). The germline CDR1 and CDR2 sequences are SGHDT and YYEEEE. The CDR3 length is 13 residues. The V end was cut by 4 bases, the J end by 3 bases, with 10 bases between. CDR3 nucleotides: TGTGCCAGCAGCCTTGGGGGGGACTATGGCTACACCTTC. It yields the protein CASSLGGDYGYTF.

The chain joins TRBV6-6 to TRBJ1-2; TRBD1 is a possible D gene (5 bases). The CDR3 sequence is 15 residues long. V was shortened by 7 bases and J by 0 bases, with 15 bases between the two germline ends. CDR1 and CDR2 (germline): MNHNY, SVGAGI (reference sequence). In DNA, the CDR3 is TGTGCCAGCACCCTACAGGAGACAGCTAACTATGGCTACACCTTC. It codes for CASTLQETANYGYTF.

This chain joins TRBV5-1 and TRBJ2-1; D is unclear. The length of the CDR3 is 15 residues. V lost 3 bases and J 2 bases, leaving 12 bases between the germline ends. CDR1 and CDR2 (germline): SGHRS, YFSETQ. CDR3 DNA sequence: TGCGCCAGCAGCTCATCTAGTAACCCCTACAATGAGCAGTTCTTC. Its protein product is CASSSSSNPYNEQFF.

This rearrangement joins TRBV7-9 to TRBJ1-5; 7 bases align to TRBD1. The CDR3 covers 17 residues. CDR1 and CDR2 (germline): SEHNR, FQNEAQ (reference sequence). The ends lost 4 bases at V and 5 bases at J; junction bases unmatched: 14. The DNA of the CDR3 is TGTGCCAGCAGCTCGCTTCCCTCCGGGACAGATTATCAGCCCCAGCATTTT. Protein: CASSSLPSGTDYQPQHF. The full variable domain, its missing parts supplied by reference TRBV7-9 and TRBJ1-5, is DTGVSQNPRHKITKRGQNVTFRCDPISEHNRLYWYRQTLGQGPEFLTYFQNEAQLEKSRLLSDRFSAERPKGSFSTLEIQRTEQGDSAMYLCASSSLPSGTDYQPQHFGDGTRLSIL.

The rearrangement links TRBV7-2 to TRBJ2-5; no definite D call. The CDR3 totals 10 residues. With 1 base removed from V and 11 bases from J, the gap between germline ends came to 5 bases. From germline, CDR1 is SGHTA and CDR2 FQGNSA. CDR3 in amino acids: CASSLGTQYF. Here the CDR3 DNA reads TGTGCCAGCAGCTTAGGAACACAGTACTTC.

The gene calls are TRBV29-1 and TRBJ2-7; D might be TRBD2 (6 bases). CDR1 and CDR2 from the germline V gene are SQVTM and ANQGSEA. The CDR3 is 13 residues long. CDR3 nucleotides: TGCACCCCTCGTGCCGGGAGTTTCTACGAGCAGTACTTC. Amino acid sequence: CTPRAGSFYEQYF.

A few counts support this clone. CDR3 nucleotide sequence: TGTGCCAGCAGCGTTAGCGGGGGGGCCCGGGATACGCAGTATTTT. Translation gives CASSVSGGARDTQYF. This rearrangement joins TRBV6-4 to TRBJ2-3; 11 bases agree with TRBD2. The CDR3 length is 15 residues. The germline CDR1 and CDR2 sequences are MRHNA and SNTAGT. The junction had 8 bases not matched to a gene; V was cut back by 6 bases and J by 6 bases.

This clone was picked up a small number of times. The V gene is TRBV29-1, the J gene TRBJ1-1; 7 nucleotides align to TRBD1. Germline CDR1 SQVTM, CDR2 ANQGSEA. The J segment lost 1 base and the V segment lost 6 bases, leaving 5 bases of the junction unmatched. CDR3 length: 13 residues. The CDR3 loop reads CSVGGTSNTEAFF. The CDR3, as DNA: TGCAGCGTAGGGGGCACCTCGAACACTGAAGCTTTCTTT.

The rearrangement joins TRBV5-4 to TRBJ2-7, with 11 positions matching TRBD2. Germline CDR1 is SGHNT and CDR2 is YYREEE (reference sequence). This CDR3 has 15 residues. The V and J ends lost 4 bases and 2 bases, in that order; junction bases with no gene match: 5. In nucleotides, the CDR3 is TGTGCCAGCAGCAAGGGACTAGCGGCCACCTACGAGCAGTACTTC. This translates into CASSKGLAATYEQYF.

The chain links TRBV9 to TRBJ2-2; the D gene is possibly TRBD1 (6 bases). The ends were cut back, 7 bases at V and 3 bases at J, with 10 bases in the middle. The CDR3 runs to 13 residues. The V gene's germline CDR1 is SGDLS and CDR2 YYNGEE. CDR3 DNA: TGTGCCAGCGGCGGACAGTACACCGGGGAGCTGTTTTTT. It yields the protein CASGGQYTGELFF.

This clone was found once. V gene TRBV6-5 combines with J gene TRBJ1-2; D gene uncertain. The V and J ends lost 8 bases and 2 bases respectively, with 12 bases between them. Germline CDR1 is MNHEY and CDR2 is SVGAGI. This CDR3 contains 13 residues. CDR3 sequence (DNA): TGTGCCAGCGGGCCGTCCGGAAACTATGGCTACACCTTC. Residues: CASGPSGNYGYTF.

The rearrangement joins TRBV9 to TRBJ2-2; 15 nucleotides align to TRBD2. Germline V gives CDR1 SGDLS, CDR2 YYNGEE. The V and J ends lost 4 bases and 3 bases, in that order; junction bases with no gene match: 7. This CDR3 is built from 18 residues. The CDR3 region has the DNA TGTGCCAGCAGCAGAGGACTAGCGGGGGGGAGGGACACCGGGGAGCTGTTTTTT. Encoded protein: CASSRGLAGGRDTGELFF.